This TCR beta chain emerged from a study of quantifying T cell responses using KT2 cells. Study summary: Reverse transcription used primers in the TCR alpha and beta constant regions.

This clonotype was seen a few times. An oligo carrying a UMI was ligated to the cDNA 3' end. An equimolar mix of RC1.1 and RC1.2 primed the beta chain across TRBC1 and TRBC2. TCRdb passed the UMI-ligation and nested PCR reads through MiXCR, listing each CDR3 protein once. The data contain just under 50,000 distinct CDR3 sequences, approximately 10% of them singletons. The CDR3 is made up of 16 amino acids. The germline V gene encodes CDR1 LNHNV and CDR2 YYDKDF (reference sequence). V was clipped by 5 bases and J by 5 bases, with 21 bases between them. The receptor was derived from a human donor. This chain connects TRBV15 to TRBJ2-5; D is possibly TRBD2 (5 bases). Material: PBMCs spiked with cells of the T cell clone KT2. The CDR3 is CATSPLTGKRWETQYF. CDR3 nucleotides: TGTGCCACCAGCCCACTCACGGGGAAGCGGTGGGAGACCCAGTACTTC.